In its sample, the clone carrying this T cell receptor (beta chain) was seen a few times. Its specificity is unknown. This specimen comes from a study of tumor-infiltrating lymphocytes in primary liver carcinoma. Study as a whole: Surgeons resected the patients' primary liver carcinomas. The patients, men and women alike, were aged 30 to 69 years. Tumors were stage T1-T3 N0M0, about 4 to 11 cm across.

The study, taken as a whole, reports: Relative to tumor region pairs, the tumor-adjacent and tumor-blood pairs showed overlap that was lower.

TCR beta cDNA was prepared out of roughly 490 ng total RNA by means of a constant-region primer. Libraries for TCR beta were built through three nested multiplex PCR rounds, which together made up a slightly modified ARM-PCR procedure. Researchers ran the first two PCR rounds for ten to eleven cycles each with TRBV1-TRBV30 forward primers and a C-beta reverse primer. Via MiXCR, TCRdb re-called the multiplex PCR reads, giving one row per CDR3 protein. The sample has about 310,000 distinct CDR3 sequences; around three fifths are singletons. Germline DNA was extracted too, while blood RNA derived from unsorted whole blood. Per the germline V gene, CDR1 is SGHVS and CDR2 is FQNEAQ. The CDR3 is 16 amino acids. V dropped 7 bases and J dropped 5; count of bases not matched to a gene: 13.

V usage is TRBV7-8 and J usage is TRBJ2-2, with 7 bases matching TRBD2. This TCR was recovered from a woman in her 30s with primary liver carcinoma and hepatitis B virus infection. The sequenced sample was peripheral blood. The DNA of the CDR3 is TGTGCCAGCATTCCACGCGGCGGGAGTTATACCGGGGAGCTGTTTTTT. It codes for CASIPRGGSYTGELFF.